The 11 T cell receptor beta chains reported below all come from one sample, sequenced in a study of cytomegalovirus exposure and HLA in healthy donors. The repertoire was sequenced with immunoSEQ multiplex PCR; TCRdb's copy has only in-frame clones and lacks some. The sample has about 220,000 clones; around nine tenths are singletons. The specimen was PBMCs. These receptors came from a woman between 18 and 29 years old in good health and CMV-seronegative.

The chain employs TRBV5-1 and TRBJ2-1; 12 positions match TRBD2. CDR3 length: 16 amino acids. With V trimmed by 0 bases and J by 7 bases, 5 bases remained unmatched. Germline values: CDR1 SGHRS, CDR2 YFSETQ. DNA for the CDR3: TGCGCCAGCAGCTTGGGACTAGCGGGAGTGTTGAATGAGCAGTTCTTC. Translated: CASSLGLAGVLNEQFF.

This chain uses TRBV2 with TRBJ2-1; TRBD2 agrees at 7 bases. The ends lost 4 bases at V and 0 bases at J; junction bases unmatched: 12. CDR1 and CDR2 (germline): SNHLY, FYNNEI. The CDR3 runs 18 residues. CDR3 region: CASSAGTMGLSSYNEQFF. CDR3 sequence (DNA): TGTGCCAGCAGTGCCGGGACTATGGGCCTTAGCTCCTACAATGAGCAGTTCTTC.

J is TRBJ2-2 and V is TRBV11-3; 13 nucleotides match TRBD2. Germline V CDR1 and CDR2: SGHNT, YENEEA. The junction had 8 bases not matched to a gene; V was cut back by 5 bases and J by 5 bases. This CDR3 region has 17 residues. The CDR3 DNA follows: TGTGCCAGCAGCCCCGGACTAGCGGGAGCGTGGACCGGGGAGCTGTTTTTT. As protein: CASSPGLAGAWTGELFF.

The chain carries TRBV28 and TRBJ2-7; 9 nucleotides match TRBD1. CDR3 length: 14 amino acids. Trimming removed 5 bases from V and 6 bases from J; junction bases left unmatched: 8. The germline V gene has CDR1 MDHEN and CDR2 SYDVKM. The CDR3 coding sequence is TGTGCCAGCAGTCCGGGACAGGGTAAAGGCGAGCAGTACTTC. Translation: CASSPGQGKGEQYF.

This clone was observed a single time. This chain uses TRBV15 with TRBJ2-2, with D uncertain. Germline V gene sequence: CDR1 LNHNV, CDR2 YYDKDF (reference sequence). The length of the CDR3 is 14 residues. V lost 0 bases and J 6 bases, leaving 8 bases between the germline ends. The CDR3 DNA reads TGTGCCACCAGCAGAGATCGGAGTCCCGGGGAGCTGTTTTTT. Translation: CATSRDRSPGELFF.

The chain joins TRBV7-9 to TRBJ1-4; unclear D gene. Germline V gene lookup returns CDR1 SEHNR and CDR2 FQNEAQ (reference sequence). CDR3 length equals 17 residues. V shed 0 bases and J shed 0 bases, with 11 bases lying between them. The CDR3 reads CASSLAAPVATNEKLFF. The CDR3 bases are TGTGCCAGCAGCTTAGCGGCCCCCGTGGCAACTAATGAAAAACTGTTTTTT.

The rearrangement uses TRBV5-1 and TRBJ2-3; TRBD2 agrees at 14 bases. Germline CDR1 and CDR2: SGHRS and YFSETQ. This CDR3 has 19 residues. The ends lost 4 bases at V and 0 bases at J; junction bases unmatched: 10. CDR3 amino acids: CASSRGLAGGLGSTDTQYF. In DNA, the CDR3 is TGCGCCAGCAGCCGCGGACTAGCGGGAGGATTAGGGAGCACAGATACGCAGTATTTT.

The gene calls are TRBV2 and TRBJ1-4, with D perhaps TRBD1 (5 bases). The V end was cut by 7 bases, the J end by 4 bases, with 10 bases between. CDR3 length equals 13 residues. Germline assignment: CDR1 SNHLY and CDR2 FYNNEI. CDR3 in amino acids: CASTGEVNEKLFF. CDR3 in DNA: TGTGCCAGCACGGGGGAGGTTAATGAAAAACTGTTTTTT.

This chain uses TRBV5-5 with TRBJ1-1; TRBD1 matches at 10 bases. After removal of 4 bases from V and 4 bases from J, the junction contained 10 bases not matched to a gene. Germline lookup yields CDR1 SGHKS and CDR2 YYEKEE (reference sequence). The length of the CDR3 is 16 residues. In DNA form, the CDR3 reads TGTGCCAGCAGCACGGACAGGGGGGAAGGGACCACTGAAGCTTTCTTT. Translated: CASSTDRGEGTTEAFF.

This chain links TRBV4-1 with TRBJ2-7; possible D gene TRBD2, 6 bases. From germline, CDR1 is MGHRA and CDR2 YSYEKL. Trimming removed 2 bases from V and 2 bases from J, with 13 bases in between. The CDR3 runs 15 residues. The CDR3 region is CASSQFSGAAYEQYF. CDR3 DNA: TGCGCCAGCAGCCAATTTTCGGGAGCCGCCTACGAGCAGTACTTC.

This sequence joins TRBV6-1 and TRBJ1-2, with 7 bases aligning to TRBD1. The V and J ends lost 2 bases and 8 bases, in that order; junction bases with no gene match: 5. The CDR3 runs 13 residues. Germline CDR1 MNHNS, CDR2 SASEGT. For the CDR3, the DNA is TGTGCCAGCAGTGAACAGGGGGATGTAGGCTACACCTTC. Protein product: CASSEQGDVGYTF.